These 19 T cell receptor delta chains were all obtained from the same sample, sequenced in a study of Vδ1+ human thymocytes. Regarding the study as a whole: Thymic TRG and TRD repertoires appeared highly polyclonal.

RNA was extracted from the cells and then reverse transcribed. Pooled V-gene forward primers with one constant-region reverse primer generated the CDR3 amplicons by multiplex PCR. TCRdb reprocessed the multiplex PCR reads using CATT. The table includes about 50,000 delta-chain clones, less than 15% detected once. These receptors' targets are unknown. Specimen: Vdelta1+ gamma-delta thymocytes from the thymus. As for subset: FACS-sorted CD3+ TCRalphabeta- TCRVdelta1+ TCRVdelta2- thymocytes. These receptors came from a girl in the first two years of life who had congenital heart surgery.

This clone has a handful of counts. This sequence joins TRDV1 and TRDJ1; D unclear. CDR3 length: 16 residues. The germline V gene encodes CDR1 TSWWSYY and CDR2 QGS. The germline V and J ends were trimmed by 3 bases and 0 bases, with 14 bases remaining between them. CDR3 bases: TGTGCTCTTGGGGACGACCGTGGTCCCTACACCGATAAACTCATCTTT. It encodes CALGDDRGPYTDKLIF.

This clone was seen a handful of times. The rearrangement uses TRDV1 and TRDJ1, with a weak D call TRDD3 (6 bases). CDR3 size: 19 residues. Germline CDR1 and CDR2: TSWWSYY and QGS. Trimming took 1 base from V and 1 from J, leaving 22 bases between them. As DNA, the CDR3 is TGTGCTCTTGGGGAACGCCCGACTTCTGCTATACTGGGCACCGATAAACTCATCTTT. Amino acid sequence: CALGERPTSAILGTDKLIF.

The rearrangement uses TRDV1 and TRDJ1; D gene ambiguous. V lost 5 bases and J 0 bases, leaving 25 bases between the germline ends. This CDR3 contains 19 residues. CDR1 and CDR2 from the germline V gene are TSWWSYY and QGS. The CDR3 sequence: CALGTLAPLFTRYTDKLIF. The CDR3 nucleotides read TGTGCTCTTGGGACCCTTGCCCCCCTCTTTACTCGGTACACCGATAAACTCATCTTT.

The chain recombines TRDV1 with TRDJ1; unclear D gene. This CDR3 comprises 18 residues. Germline V gives CDR1 TSWWSYY, CDR2 QGS. Trimming left V 2 bases short and J 7 bases short, with 26 bases between. DNA of the CDR3: TGTGCTCTTGGGGAATCCTCCCCCGTCGGGAAACTTGAGGGTAAACTCATCTTT. This gives the protein CALGESSPVGKLEGKLIF.

This chain links TRDV1 with TRDJ1, with TRDD3 matching over 13 bases. CDR1 TSWWSYY and CDR2 QGS come from the germline V gene. The V segment lost 6 bases and the J segment 1 base; nucleotides outside the gene matches: 8. The CDR3 sequence is 17 residues long. CDR3 in amino acids: CALGINWGIRATDKLIF. CDR3 DNA sequence: TGTGCTCTTGGAATAAACTGGGGGATACGCGCCACCGATAAACTCATCTTT.

This clone has more than one count but fewer than ten. This sequence joins TRDV1 and TRDJ1, with 13 bases matching TRDD3. The CDR3 length is 20 residues. V dropped 5 bases and J dropped 11; count of bases not matched to a gene: 26. Per germline, CDR1 TSWWSYY and CDR2 QGS. The CDR3 reads CALGSPFLHENWGIRRWLIF. CDR3 nucleotides: TGTGCTCTTGGGTCACCCTTCCTACACGAGAACTGGGGGATACGCCGTTGGCTCATCTTT.

The table lists this clone with a few counts. The V call is TRDV1, the J call TRDJ1; possibly TRDD3 for D (6 bases). V lost 2 bases to trimming and J lost 2 bases, with 48 bases between them. In germline, CDR1 is TSWWSYY, CDR2 QGS. The CDR3 runs to 27 residues. CDR3 region: CALGEFRISNPFLAHGGHAHSTDKLIF. In DNA form, the CDR3 reads TGTGCTCTTGGGGAATTTCGGATCTCGAACCCCTTCTTGGCCCATGGGGGCCACGCGCACTCTACCGATAAACTCATCTTT.

This clone was counted a few times. This sequence joins TRDV2 and TRDJ1; TRDD3 matches at 8 bases. Trimming cost V 5 bases and J 0 bases; bases outside gene matches: 10. This CDR3 has 16 amino acids. CDR1 GEAIGNYY and CDR2 EKD come from the germline V gene. CDR3 in DNA: TGTGCCTGTGGAGAGTGGGGGATTTCGAACACCGATAAACTCATCTTT. Protein sequence: CACGEWGISNTDKLIF.

To note about this clone: One base away lies a much larger clone, so this may be a sequencing read error. The sample contains more than one DNA sequence encoding this CDR3. This chain joins TRDV2 and TRDJ1; TRDD3 aligns across 11 bases. The trim removed 5 bases at V and 4 bases at J, leaving 11 bases unmatched. The germline V gene has CDR1 GEAIGNYY and CDR2 EKD. This CDR3 comprises 16 residues. This chain's CDR3 is CACAAAWGIRGDKLIF. CDR3 sequence (DNA): TGTGCCTGTGCCGCCGCATGGGGGATACGCGGCGATAAACTCATCTTT.

In its sample, this clone was seen a few times. The chain couples TRDV1 to TRDJ1; D unclear. Trimming removed 3 bases from V and 0 bases from J, with 29 bases in between. CDR3 size: 21 residues. Germline V gene sequence: CDR1 TSWWSYY, CDR2 QGS. The CDR3 spells CALGEPPNSDSPPTHTDKLIF. Written as DNA, the CDR3 is TGTGCTCTTGGGGAGCCGCCCAATTCCGATTCCCCTCCCACACACACCGATAAACTCATCTTT.

The chain uses TRDV1 and TRDJ1, with 11 bases matching TRDD3. J was trimmed by 1 base and V by 2 bases; bases with no gene match: 18. The CDR3 covers 21 residues. CDR1 is TSWWSYY, CDR2 QGS, per germline. The chain's CDR3 is CALGESLPSLLGDSATDKLIF. Here the CDR3 DNA reads TGTGCTCTTGGGGAATCCCTTCCTAGCCTACTGGGGGATAGTGCCACCGATAAACTCATCTTT.

The V and J genes are TRDV1 and TRDJ1; 12 nucleotides line up with TRDD3. V lost 1 base and J lost 0; bases outside the gene matches: 15. Per germline, CDR1 TSWWSYY and CDR2 QGS. The CDR3 consists of 21 residues. The CDR3 DNA sequence: TGTGCTCTTGGGGAACCTTTGGCTGGGGGATACGCATCGCCGTACACCGATAAACTCATCTTT. It codes for CALGEPLAGGYASPYTDKLIF.

This chain connects TRDV1 to TRDJ1; 12 bases fit TRDD3. Germline V gene data show CDR1 as TSWWSYY and CDR2 as QGS. Trimming cost V 1 base and J 3 bases; bases outside gene matches: 24. The length of the CDR3 is 23 residues. The DNA of the CDR3 is TGTGCTCTTGGGGAACGGTTGATGCGGGCTGGGGGATACGCGTTGTTTTGGGCCGATAAACTCATCTTT. Encoded protein: CALGERLMRAGGYALFWADKLIF.

V is TRDV1 and J is TRDJ1; the match to TRDD3 covers 7 bases. V gave up 2 bases and J gave up 3 bases; unmatched junction bases: 9. Per the germline V gene, CDR1 is TSWWSYY and CDR2 is QGS. The length of the CDR3 is 16 residues. The CDR3 sequence: CALGEGVDTNPDKLIF. CDR3 DNA: TGTGCTCTTGGGGAAGGGGTGGATACGAACCCCGATAAACTCATCTTT.

The sample holds a few counts of this clone. J is TRDJ1 and V is TRDV1; 13 bases agree with TRDD3. With V trimmed by 2 bases and J by 1 base, 13 bases remained unmatched. CDR1 and CDR2 (germline): TSWWSYY, QGS. This CDR3 comprises 20 residues. The CDR3 spells CALGEWEGTGGYASTDKLIF. CDR3 bases: TGTGCTCTTGGGGAATGGGAGGGAACTGGGGGATACGCTTCCACCGATAAACTCATCTTT.

A few counts support this clone. This sequence joins TRDV1 and TRDJ1; no firm D call. V was cut by 4 bases and J by 4 bases, with 25 bases left in between. CDR3 length: 18 amino acids. Germline assignment: CDR1 TSWWSYY and CDR2 QGS. The CDR3 protein is CALGVAPEIGSRGDKLIF. DNA of the CDR3: TGTGCTCTTGGGGTGGCACCCGAGATTGGGAGTAGGGGCGATAAACTCATCTTT.

The chain employs TRAV29/DV5 and TRDJ1; 11 nucleotides match TRDD3. This CDR3 region has 18 residues. V shed 3 bases, J shed 0 bases, and the junction held 13 bases outside the gene matches. Germline CDR1 is NSMFDY and CDR2 is ISSIKDK. In DNA, the CDR3 is TGTGCAGCAAACGGTTTACTGGGGGATAATTGGTACACCGATAAACTCATCTTT. This translates into CAANGLLGDNWYTDKLIF.

This clone has more than one count but fewer than ten. The chain employs TRDV1 and TRDJ1, with D possibly matching TRDD3 (9 bases). In germline, CDR1 is TSWWSYY, CDR2 QGS. Trimming shortened V by 2 bases and J by 3 bases, and 37 bases separated the two germline ends. The CDR3 covers 23 residues. Written as DNA, the CDR3 is TGTGCTCTTGGGGAAAGATGGAGACTTCCTACGACCGTACTGGGGGACGGGCCCGATAAACTCATCTTT. This gives the protein CALGERWRLPTTVLGDGPDKLIF.

This clone was counted only a few times. The V call is TRDV1, the J call TRDJ1, with 9 bases aligning to TRDD3. Germline assignment: CDR1 TSWWSYY and CDR2 QGS. The CDR3 is 17 amino acids. The junction had 12 bases not matched to a gene; V was cut back by 7 bases and J by 0 bases. CDR3 amino acids: CALVGYWGTYYTDKLIF. DNA of the CDR3: TGTGCTCTTGTAGGGTACTGGGGGACGTACTACACCGATAAACTCATCTTT.